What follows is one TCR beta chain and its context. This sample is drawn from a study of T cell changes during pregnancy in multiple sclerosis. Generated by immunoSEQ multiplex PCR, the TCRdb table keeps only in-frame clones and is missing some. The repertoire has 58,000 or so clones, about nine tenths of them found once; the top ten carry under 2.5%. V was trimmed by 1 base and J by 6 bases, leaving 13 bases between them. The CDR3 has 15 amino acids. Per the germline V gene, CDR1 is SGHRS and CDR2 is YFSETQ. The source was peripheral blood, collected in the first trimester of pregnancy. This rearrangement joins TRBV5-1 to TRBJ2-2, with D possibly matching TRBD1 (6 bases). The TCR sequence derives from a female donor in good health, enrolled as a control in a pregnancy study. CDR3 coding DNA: TGCGCCAGCAGCTTGAGAGGGGGTAGTTCCGGGGAGCTGTTTTTT. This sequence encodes CASSLRGGSSGELFF.